The source of this T cell receptor beta chain is a study of blood T cells in healthy people across ages. Trimming left V 0 bases short and J 5 bases short, with 10 bases between. Germline V gives CDR1 SGHRS, CDR2 YFSETQ. The length of the CDR3 is 14 residues. Using a J-beta primer mix together with a sample-barcoded 5' primer, a second PCR was run for roughly 7 to 11 cycles. TCRdb independently ran MiXCR on the 5' RACE reads; one entry per CDR3 protein. Of 1.5 million to 2 million distinct CDR3 sequences listed, roughly two fifths were seen once; the top ten hold 20% to 25%. This clonotype was detected a few times.

The specimen was blood. The sequence was collected from a human donor in good health. J is TRBJ2-3 and V is TRBV5-1; D is uncertain. The DNA for the CDR3 is TGCGCCAGCAGCTTGGTTGGTAGAGAAGATACGCAGTATTTT. Its protein product is CASSLVGREDTQYF.